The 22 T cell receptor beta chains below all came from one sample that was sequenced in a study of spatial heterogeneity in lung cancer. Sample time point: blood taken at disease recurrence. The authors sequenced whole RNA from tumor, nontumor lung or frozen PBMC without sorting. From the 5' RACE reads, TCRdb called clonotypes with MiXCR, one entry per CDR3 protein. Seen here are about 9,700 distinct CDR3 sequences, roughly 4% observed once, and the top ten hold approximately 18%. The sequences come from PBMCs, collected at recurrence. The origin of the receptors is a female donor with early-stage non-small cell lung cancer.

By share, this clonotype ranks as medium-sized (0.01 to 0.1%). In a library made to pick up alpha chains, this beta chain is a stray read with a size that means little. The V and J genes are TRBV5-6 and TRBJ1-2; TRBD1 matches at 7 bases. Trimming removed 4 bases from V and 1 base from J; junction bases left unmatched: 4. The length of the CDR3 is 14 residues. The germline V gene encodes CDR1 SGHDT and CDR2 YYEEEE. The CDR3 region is CASSIDRDNYGYTF. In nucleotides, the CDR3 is TGTGCCAGCAGCATCGACAGGGATAACTATGGCTACACCTTC.

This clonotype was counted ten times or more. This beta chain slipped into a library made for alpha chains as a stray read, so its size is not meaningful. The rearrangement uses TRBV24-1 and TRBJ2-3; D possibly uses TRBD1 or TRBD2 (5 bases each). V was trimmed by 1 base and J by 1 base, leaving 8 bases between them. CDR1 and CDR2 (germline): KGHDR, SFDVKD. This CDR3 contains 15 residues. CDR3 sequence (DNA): TGTGCCACCAGTGATTTCGGGACCGGCACAGATACGCAGTATTTT. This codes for CATSDFGTGTDTQYF.

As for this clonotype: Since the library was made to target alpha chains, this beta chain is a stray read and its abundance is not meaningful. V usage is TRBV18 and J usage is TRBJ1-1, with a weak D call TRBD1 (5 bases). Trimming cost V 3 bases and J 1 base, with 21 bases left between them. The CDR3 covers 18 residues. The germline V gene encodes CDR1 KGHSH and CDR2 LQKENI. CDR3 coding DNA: TGTGCCAGCTCACCTCCTACGGTAGGAACAGGTCCGAACACTGAAGCTTTCTTT. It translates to CASSPPTVGTGPNTEAFF.

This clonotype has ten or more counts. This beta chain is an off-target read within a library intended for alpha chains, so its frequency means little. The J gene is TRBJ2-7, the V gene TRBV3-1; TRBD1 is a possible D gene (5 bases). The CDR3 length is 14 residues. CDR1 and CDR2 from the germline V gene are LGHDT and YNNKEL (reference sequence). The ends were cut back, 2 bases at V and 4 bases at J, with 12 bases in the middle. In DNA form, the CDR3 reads TGTGCCAGCAGCCAATGGGGCGCGGTTTACGAGCAGTACTTC. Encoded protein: CASSQWGAVYEQYF.

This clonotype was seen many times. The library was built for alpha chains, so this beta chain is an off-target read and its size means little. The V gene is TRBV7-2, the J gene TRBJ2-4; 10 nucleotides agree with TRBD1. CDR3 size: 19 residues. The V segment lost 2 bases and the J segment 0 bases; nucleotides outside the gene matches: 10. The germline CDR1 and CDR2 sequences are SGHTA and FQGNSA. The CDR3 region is CASSLRSGTGALAKNIQYF. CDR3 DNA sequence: TGTGCCAGCAGCTTACGGTCCGGGACAGGGGCCCTAGCCAAAAACATTCAGTACTTC.

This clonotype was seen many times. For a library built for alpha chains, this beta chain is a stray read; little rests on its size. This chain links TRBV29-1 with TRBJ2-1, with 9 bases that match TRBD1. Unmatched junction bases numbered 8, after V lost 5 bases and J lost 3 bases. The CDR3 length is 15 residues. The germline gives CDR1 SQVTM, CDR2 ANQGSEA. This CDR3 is CSVHSTGGNYNEQFF. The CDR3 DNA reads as TGCAGCGTTCACTCGACAGGGGGAAACTACAATGAGCAGTTCTTC.

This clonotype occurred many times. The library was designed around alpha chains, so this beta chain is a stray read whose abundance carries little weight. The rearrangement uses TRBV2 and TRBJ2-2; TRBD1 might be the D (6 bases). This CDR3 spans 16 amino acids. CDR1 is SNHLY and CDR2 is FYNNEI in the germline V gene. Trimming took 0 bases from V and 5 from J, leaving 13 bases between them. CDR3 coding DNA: TGTGCCAGCAGTGAAGCGGCCTACAGGGATACCGGGGAGCTGTTTTTT. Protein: CASSEAAYRDTGELFF.

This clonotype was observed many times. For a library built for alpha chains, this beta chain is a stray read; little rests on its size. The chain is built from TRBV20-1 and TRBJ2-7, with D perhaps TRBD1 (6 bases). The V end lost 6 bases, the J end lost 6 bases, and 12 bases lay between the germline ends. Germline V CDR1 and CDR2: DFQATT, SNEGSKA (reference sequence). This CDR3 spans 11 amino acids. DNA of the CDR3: TGCAGTGCCCTGGACAGCCCCGAGCAGTACTTC. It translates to CSALDSPEQYF.

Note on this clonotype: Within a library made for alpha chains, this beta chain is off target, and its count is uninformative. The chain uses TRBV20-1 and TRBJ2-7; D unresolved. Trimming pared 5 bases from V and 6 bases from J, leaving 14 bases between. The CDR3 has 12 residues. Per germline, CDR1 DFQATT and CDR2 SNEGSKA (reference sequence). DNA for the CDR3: TGCAGTGCTCCCGACCACTTTGGCGAGCAGTACTTC. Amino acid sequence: CSAPDHFGEQYF.

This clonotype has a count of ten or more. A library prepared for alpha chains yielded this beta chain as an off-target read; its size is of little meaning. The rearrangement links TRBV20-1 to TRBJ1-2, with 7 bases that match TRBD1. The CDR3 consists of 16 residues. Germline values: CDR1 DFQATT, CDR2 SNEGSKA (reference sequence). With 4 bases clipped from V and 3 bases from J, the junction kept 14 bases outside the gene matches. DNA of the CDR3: TGCAGTGCTATAATCCCCGGGACAGAGAACTACTATGGCTACACCTTC. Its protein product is CSAIIPGTENYYGYTF.

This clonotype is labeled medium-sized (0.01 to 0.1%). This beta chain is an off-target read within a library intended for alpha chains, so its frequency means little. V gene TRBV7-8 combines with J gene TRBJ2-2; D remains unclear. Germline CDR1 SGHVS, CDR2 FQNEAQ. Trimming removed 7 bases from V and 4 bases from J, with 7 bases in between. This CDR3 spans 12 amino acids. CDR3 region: CASTESTGELFF. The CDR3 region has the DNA TGTGCCAGCACGGAGAGCACCGGGGAGCTGTTTTTT.

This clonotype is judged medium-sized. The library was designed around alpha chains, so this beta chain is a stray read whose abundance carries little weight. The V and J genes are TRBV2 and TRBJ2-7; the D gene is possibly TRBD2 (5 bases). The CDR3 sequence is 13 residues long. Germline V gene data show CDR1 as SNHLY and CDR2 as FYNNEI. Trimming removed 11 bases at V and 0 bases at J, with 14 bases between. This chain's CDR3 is CAWAGESSYEQYF. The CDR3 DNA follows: TGTGCCTGGGCGGGCGAAAGCTCCTACGAGCAGTACTTC.

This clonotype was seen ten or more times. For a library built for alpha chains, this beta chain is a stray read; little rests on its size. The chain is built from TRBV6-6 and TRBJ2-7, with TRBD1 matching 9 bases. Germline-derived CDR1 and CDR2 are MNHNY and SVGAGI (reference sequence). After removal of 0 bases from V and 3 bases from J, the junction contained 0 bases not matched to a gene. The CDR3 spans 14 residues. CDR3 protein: CASSYSTGGYEQYF. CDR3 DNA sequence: TGTGCCAGCAGTTACTCGACAGGGGGCTACGAGCAGTACTTC.

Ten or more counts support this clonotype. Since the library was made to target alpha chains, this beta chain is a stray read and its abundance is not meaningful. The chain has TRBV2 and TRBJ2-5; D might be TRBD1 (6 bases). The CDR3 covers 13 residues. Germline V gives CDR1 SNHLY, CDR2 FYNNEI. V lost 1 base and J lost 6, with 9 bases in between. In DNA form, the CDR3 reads TGTGCCAGCAGTGAAGGGGGGCCCAAGACCCAGTACTTC. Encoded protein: CASSEGGPKTQYF.

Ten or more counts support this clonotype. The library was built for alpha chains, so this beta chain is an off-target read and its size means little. This chain's CDR3 is CASSVLPGQFYEQYF. The CDR3, as DNA: TGTGCCAGCAGTGTACTGCCGGGACAGTTCTACGAGCAGTACTTC. J is TRBJ2-7 and V is TRBV2; the match to TRBD1 covers 7 bases. V shed 4 bases, J shed 3 bases, and the junction held 9 bases outside the gene matches. This CDR3 contains 15 residues. Germline CDR1 is SNHLY and CDR2 is FYNNEI. The entire variable domain, with the rest obtained from reference TRBV2 and TRBJ2-7, is as follows: EPEVTQTPSHQVTQMGQEVILRCVPISNHLYFYWYRQILGQKVEFLVSFYNNEISEKSEIFDDQFSVERPDGSNFTLKIRSTKLEDSAMYFCASSVLPGQFYEQYFGPGTRLTVT.

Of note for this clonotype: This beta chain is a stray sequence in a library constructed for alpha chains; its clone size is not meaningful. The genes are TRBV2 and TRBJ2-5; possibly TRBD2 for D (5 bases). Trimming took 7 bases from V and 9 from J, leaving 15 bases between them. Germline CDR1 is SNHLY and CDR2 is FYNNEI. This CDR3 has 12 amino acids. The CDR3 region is CASIPVGSPQYF. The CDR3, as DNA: TGTGCCAGCATTCCGGTTGGGAGCCCCCAGTACTTC.

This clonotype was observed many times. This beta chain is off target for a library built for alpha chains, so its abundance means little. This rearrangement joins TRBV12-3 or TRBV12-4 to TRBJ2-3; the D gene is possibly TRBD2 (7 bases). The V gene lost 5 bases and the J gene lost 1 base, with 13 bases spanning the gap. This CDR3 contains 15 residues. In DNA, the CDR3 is TGTGCCAGCAGTCCCGGGGGGCACGGCACAGATACGCAGTATTTT. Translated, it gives CASSPGGHGTDTQYF.

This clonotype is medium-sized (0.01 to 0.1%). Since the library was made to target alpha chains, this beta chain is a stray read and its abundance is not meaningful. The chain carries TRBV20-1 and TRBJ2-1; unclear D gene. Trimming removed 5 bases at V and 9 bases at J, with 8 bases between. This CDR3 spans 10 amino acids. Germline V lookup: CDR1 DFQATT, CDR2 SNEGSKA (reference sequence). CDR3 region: CSAHLGEQFF. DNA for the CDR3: TGCAGTGCTCATCTAGGTGAGCAGTTCTTC.

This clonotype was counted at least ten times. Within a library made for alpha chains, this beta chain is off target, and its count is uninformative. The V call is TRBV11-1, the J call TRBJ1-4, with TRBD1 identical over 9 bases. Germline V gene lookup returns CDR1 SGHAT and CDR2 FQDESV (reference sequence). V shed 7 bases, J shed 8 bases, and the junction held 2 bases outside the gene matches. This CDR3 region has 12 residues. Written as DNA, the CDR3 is TGTGCCAGCACCGGGACAGGGGAAAAACTGTTTTTT. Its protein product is CASTGTGEKLFF.

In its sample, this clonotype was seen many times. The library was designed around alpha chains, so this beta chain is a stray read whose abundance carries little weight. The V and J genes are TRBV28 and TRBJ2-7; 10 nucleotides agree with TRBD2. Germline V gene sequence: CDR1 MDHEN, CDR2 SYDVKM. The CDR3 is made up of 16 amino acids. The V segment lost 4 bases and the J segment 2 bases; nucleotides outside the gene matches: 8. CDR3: CASSSPGTSVTYEQYF. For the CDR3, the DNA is TGTGCCAGCAGTTCCCCCGGGACTAGCGTTACCTACGAGCAGTACTTC.

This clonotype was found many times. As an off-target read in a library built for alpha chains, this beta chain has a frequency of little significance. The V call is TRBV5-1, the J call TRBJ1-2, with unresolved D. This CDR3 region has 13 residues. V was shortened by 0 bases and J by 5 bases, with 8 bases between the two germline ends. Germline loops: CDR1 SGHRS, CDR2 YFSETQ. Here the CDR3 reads CASSLENSYGYTF. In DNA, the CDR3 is TGCGCCAGCAGCTTGGAAAATTCATATGGCTACACCTTC.

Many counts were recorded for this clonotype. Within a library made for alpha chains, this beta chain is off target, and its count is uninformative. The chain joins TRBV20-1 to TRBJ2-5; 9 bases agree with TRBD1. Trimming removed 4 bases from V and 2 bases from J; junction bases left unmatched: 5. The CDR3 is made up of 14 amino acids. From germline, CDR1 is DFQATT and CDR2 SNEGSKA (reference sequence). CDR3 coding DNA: TGCAGTGCTACCCGGGACAGGGCACAAGAGACCCAGTACTTC. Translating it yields CSATRDRAQETQYF.